One TCR beta chain is described in this entry. Measured with immunoSEQ multiplex PCR; TCRdb has only the in-frame clones, and not every one. The sample lists 79,000 or so clones, less than 90% occurring once. This sample is part of a study of T cell changes during pregnancy in multiple sclerosis. V was shortened by 3 bases and J by 3 bases, with 9 bases between the two germline ends. This CDR3 has 13 amino acids. CDR1 SEHNR and CDR2 FQNEAQ come from the germline V gene (reference sequence). Sequenced here: peripheral blood, sampled before pregnancy. The chain recombines TRBV7-9 with TRBJ2-7, with D possibly being TRBD2 (5 bases). The TCR was taken from a female donor with multiple sclerosis, enrolled in a pregnancy study. The chain's CDR3 is CASSFLDFYEQYF. CDR3 DNA sequence: TGTGCCAGCAGCTTTCTGGACTTCTACGAGCAGTACTTC.